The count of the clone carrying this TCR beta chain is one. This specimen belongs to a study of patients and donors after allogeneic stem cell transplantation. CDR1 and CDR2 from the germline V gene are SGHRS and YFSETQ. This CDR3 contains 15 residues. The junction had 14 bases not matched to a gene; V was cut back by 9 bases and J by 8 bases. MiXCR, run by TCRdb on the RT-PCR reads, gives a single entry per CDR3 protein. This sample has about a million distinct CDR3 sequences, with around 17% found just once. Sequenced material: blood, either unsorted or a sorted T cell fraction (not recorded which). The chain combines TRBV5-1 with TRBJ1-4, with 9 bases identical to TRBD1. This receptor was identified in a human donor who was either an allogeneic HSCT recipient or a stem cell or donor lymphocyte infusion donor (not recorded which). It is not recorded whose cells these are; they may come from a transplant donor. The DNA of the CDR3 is TGCGCCACCATTCCTGGGGACAGGGTTAAAGAAAAACTGTTTTTT. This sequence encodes CATIPGDRVKEKLFF. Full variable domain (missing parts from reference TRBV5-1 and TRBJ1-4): KAGVTQTPRYLIKTRGQQVTLSCSPISGHRSVSWYQQTPGQGLQFLFEYFSETQRNKGNFPGRFSGRQFSNSRSEMNVSTLELGDSALYLCATIPGDRVKEKLFFGSGTQLSVL.